This T cell receptor beta chain was identified in a study of blood T cell repertoires in COVID-19. TCRdb's table, derived via immunoSEQ multiplex PCR, lists solely in-frame clones and lacks some. The table lists about 210,000 clones, 90% to 95% of them singletons. Per the germline V gene, CDR1 is SGDLS and CDR2 is YYNGEE. V was pared by 3 bases and J by 0 bases, with 2 bases of the junction left unmatched. The CDR3 loop spans 15 amino acids. Sequencing was performed on peripheral blood. This receptor was identified in a man in his thirties or forties with acute or convalescent COVID-19. V and J are TRBV9 and TRBJ2-3, with TRBD1 matching over 9 bases. The CDR3 DNA reads TGTGCCAGCAGCGGGGGACAGGGAAGCACAGATACGCAGTATTTT. Protein sequence: CASSGGQGSTDTQYF.